Included here is one TCR beta chain sequence, with context. One base away lies a much larger clone, so this may be a sequencing read error. Germline values: CDR1 MNHNY, CDR2 SVGAGI (reference sequence). Trimming left V 7 bases short and J 4 bases short, with 16 bases between. This CDR3 region has 14 residues. This record belongs to a study of blood T cells in healthy people across ages. Together with a sample-barcoded 5' primer, a J-beta primer mix was included in a second PCR lasting about 7 to 11 cycles. TCRdb reprocessed the 5' RACE reads via MiXCR and lists one record per CDR3 protein. The sample carries 800,000 to 950,000 distinct CDR3 sequences, 25% to 30% recorded once. These data were likewise used in another study, on T cells of mothers and their children. This second study notes: Unrelated mother-child pairs always had slightly, but never significantly, lower normalized overlap than related pairs.

The genes are TRBV6-6 and TRBJ1-2; tentative D call: TRBD1 (5 bases). Sequencing input: blood. The TCR originated in a woman aged 40 to 50 in good health. The CDR3 DNA is TGTGCCAGCAAGACACCGACAGCGGTCTATGGCTACACCTTC. It specifies CASKTPTAVYGYTF.